Presented here are 31 T cell receptor beta chains from one specimen sequenced in a study of blood T cells in healthy people across ages. Then a second PCR, running about 6 to 11 cycles, was carried out with a sample-barcoded 5' primer and a J-beta primer mix. Each CDR3 protein is one row after TCRdb ran MiXCR on the 5' RACE reads. In the table there are almost 800,000 distinct CDR3 sequences, about 62% of which are singletons. Sequencing input: blood. The source is a man aged 30 to 45 in good health.

The chain employs TRBV10-3 and TRBJ2-7, with D possibly matching TRBD1 (6 bases). Trimming stripped 6 bases from V and 4 bases from J, with 10 bases between. The CDR3 extends over 12 amino acids. CDR1 is ENHRY and CDR2 is SYGVKD in the germline V gene. CDR3 in amino acids: CAIRDGQYEQYF. The CDR3, as DNA: TGTGCCATCAGGGATGGACAGTACGAGCAGTACTTC.

This chain joins TRBV4-2 and TRBJ2-7; possibly TRBD2 for D (5 bases). Germline-derived CDR1 and CDR2 are LGHNA and YNFKEQ. The CDR3 is 14 residues long. The V end lost 5 bases, the J end lost 0 bases, and 11 bases lay between the germline ends. The CDR3 spells CASSADYNSYEQYF. CDR3 bases: TGTGCCAGCAGCGCAGACTACAACTCCTACGAGCAGTACTTC.

The chain couples TRBV12-3 or TRBV12-4 to TRBJ1-1; D unresolved. The CDR3 spans 13 residues. Trimming removed 6 bases from V and 3 bases from J, with 11 bases in between. The CDR3 DNA follows: TGTGCCAGCAGCCAGGAGAGGGACACTGAAGCTTTCTTT. Translating gives CASSQERDTEAFF.

This clonotype was recorded only once. V usage is TRBV10-3 and J usage is TRBJ2-7; 12 bases map to TRBD1. V lost 8 bases, J lost 0 bases, and 5 bases stayed unmatched. CDR3 size: 15 residues. The V gene's germline CDR1 is ENHRY and CDR2 SYGVKD. CDR3 nucleotide sequence: TGTGCCATCGGAGGGACAGGGGGCTACTCCTACGAGCAGTACTTC. The encoded protein is CAIGGTGGYSYEQYF.

The CDR3 sequence: CSASQTGRDTEAFF. The CDR3 DNA reads as TGCAGTGCTAGCCAAACAGGGAGGGACACTGAAGCTTTCTTT. The chain carries TRBV20-1 and TRBJ1-1, with D perhaps matching TRBD1 (6 bases). This CDR3 spans 14 amino acids. Germline V CDR1 and CDR2: DFQATT, SNEGSKA (reference sequence). Trimming pared 3 bases from V and 3 bases from J, leaving 14 bases between.

This clonotype was counted between two and nine times. The V and J genes are TRBV25-1 and TRBJ2-7, with D possibly TRBD1 on 5 matching bases. Germline V gene data show CDR1 as MGHDK and CDR2 as SYGVNS. The CDR3 length is 12 residues. V gave up 8 bases and J gave up 4 bases, with 12 bases separating them. CDR3 bases: TGTGCCAGCGAGCAAGGGGTTTACGAGCAGTACTTC. Translated: CASEQGVYEQYF.

The sample holds a few counts of this clonotype. The chain is built from TRBV6-6 and TRBJ2-5, with D unclear. V was trimmed by 6 bases and J by 4 bases, leaving 12 bases between them. Germline V gene data show CDR1 as MNHNY and CDR2 as SVGAGI (reference sequence). The CDR3 loop spans 13 amino acids. The CDR3 DNA is TGTGCCAGCAGCCTTACAACCAGAGAGACCCAGTACTTC. Its translation: CASSLTTRETQYF.

This chain connects TRBV3-1 to TRBJ2-5; D gene unclear. CDR1 is LGHDT and CDR2 is YNNKEL in the germline V gene (reference sequence). CDR3 length: 12 residues. V gave up 0 bases and J gave up 13 bases, with 12 bases separating them. CDR3 in amino acids: CASSQDYRRRYF. The CDR3 DNA is TGTGCCAGCAGCCAAGATTATCGCCGCCGGTACTTC.

The chain recombines TRBV15 with TRBJ2-5; 13 positions agree with TRBD2. The DNA matches TRBJ2-7 better at its end, which makes the J call doubtful. The CDR3 loop spans 16 amino acids. Germline CDR1 reads LNHNV; CDR2 reads YYDKDF (reference sequence). The CDR3 region has the DNA TGTGCCACCAGCAGCCAGCATGGACTAGCGGGAGCCGAGCAGTACTTC. This translates into CATSSQHGLAGAEQYF.

This clonotype was seen once. The chain recombines TRBV29-1 with TRBJ2-3; D ambiguous. V gave up 4 bases and J gave up 2 bases, with 4 bases separating them. Per the germline V gene, CDR1 is SQVTM and CDR2 is ANQGSEA. CDR3 size: 11 residues. CDR3 loop: CSVANTDTQYF. Here the CDR3 DNA reads TGCAGCGTTGCGAACACAGATACGCAGTATTTT.

The chain joins TRBV3-1 to TRBJ2-1, with 12 bases lining up with TRBD2. The CDR3 totals 14 residues. Germline CDR1 LGHDT, CDR2 YNNKEL (reference sequence). V lost 4 bases and J lost 10; bases outside the gene matches: 5. This chain's CDR3 is CASSLGLAGLEQFF. CDR3 in DNA: TGTGCCAGCAGCCTCGGACTAGCGGGGCTCGAGCAGTTCTTC.

The chain links TRBV4-2 to TRBJ2-7; 7 nucleotides match TRBD2. The J call may be faulty, since TRBJ2-1 better matches the DNA end. Germline CDR1 and CDR2: LGHNA and YNFKEQ. The CDR3 extends over 16 amino acids. The CDR3 coding sequence is TGTGCCAGCAGCCAAGGAACGCGGGGGAAGGCCGATGAGCAGTTCTTC. It is translated as CASSQGTRGKADEQFF.

This clonotype was seen more than once but under ten times. The chain recombines TRBV27 with TRBJ1-2; D perhaps matches TRBD1 (5 bases). CDR1 is MNHEY and CDR2 is SMNVEV in the germline V gene (reference sequence). V lost 6 bases to trimming and J lost 6 bases, with 17 bases between them. The CDR3 sequence is 14 residues long. DNA of the CDR3: TGTGCCAGCAGCACCCTTACTCAGGGACATGGCTACACCTTC. Its protein product is CASSTLTQGHGYTF.

This clonotype was seen a handful of times. The V and J genes are TRBV9 and TRBJ1-2, with a possible D match to TRBD1 (5 bases). The CDR3 is made up of 14 amino acids. V was trimmed by 0 bases and J by 3 bases, leaving 9 bases between them. Germline V CDR1 and CDR2: SGDLS, YYNGEE. The CDR3 loop reads CASSVGGADYGYTF. In DNA, the CDR3 is TGTGCCAGCAGCGTAGGGGGCGCGGACTATGGCTACACCTTC. The whole variable domain, filled in from reference TRBV9 and TRBJ1-2, reads DSGVTQTPKHLITATGQRVTLRCSPRSGDLSVYWYQQSLDQGLQFLIQYYNGEERAKGNILERFSAQQFPDLHSELNLSSLELGDSALYFCASSVGGADYGYTFGSGTRLTVV.

This clonotype was counted a few times. V usage is TRBV7-8 and J usage is TRBJ2-1; D is undetermined. Trimming shortened V by 3 bases and J by 4 bases, and 10 bases separated the two germline ends. In germline, CDR1 is SGHVS, CDR2 FQNEAQ. The CDR3 sequence is 14 residues long. CDR3 nucleotide sequence: TGTGCCAGCAGCTTCGGTCGGTGGTACAATGAGCAGTTCTTC. This codes for CASSFGRWYNEQFF.

The V gene is TRBV5-1, the J gene TRBJ2-1; D remains ambiguous. This CDR3 spans 16 amino acids. Germline CDR1 and CDR2: SGHRS and YFSETQ. Deletions cut 0 bases from V and 4 bases from J, with 14 bases between. CDR3 nucleotide sequence: TGCGCCAGCAGCTTGGAGACACACGTTTTATACAATGAGCAGTTCTTC. Translating gives CASSLETHVLYNEQFF. Filled out from reference TRBV5-1 and TRBJ2-1, the complete variable domain reads KAGVTQTPRYLIKTRGQQVTLSCSPISGHRSVSWYQQTPGQGLQFLFEYFSETQRNKGNFPGRFSGRQFSNSRSEMNVSTLELGDSALYLCASSLETHVLYNEQFFGPGTRLTVL.

The gene calls are TRBV18 and TRBJ1-1; the D is unclear. Trimming shortened V by 5 bases and J by 5 bases, and 9 bases separated the two germline ends. The CDR3 contains 12 residues. Germline CDR1 is KGHSH and CDR2 is LQKENI. This CDR3 is CASSGLYTEAFF. CDR3 DNA sequence: TGTGCCAGCTCAGGTCTTTATACTGAAGCTTTCTTT.

The chain carries TRBV10-3 and TRBJ2-3, with TRBD2 matching over 7 bases. CDR3 length: 15 residues. With V trimmed by 4 bases and J by 1 base, 5 bases remained unmatched. The V gene's germline CDR1 is ENHRY and CDR2 SYGVKD. CDR3 sequence (DNA): TGTGCCATCAGTGGGGCCCTAGCGGGCACAGATACGCAGTATTTT. Amino acids: CAISGALAGTDTQYF.

The chain has TRBV28 and TRBJ2-7; D not certain. The CDR3 contains 15 residues. CDR1 and CDR2 (germline): MDHEN, SYDVKM. V lost 5 bases, J lost 0 bases, and 14 bases lay in between. The CDR3 loop reads CASSRTVTASYEQYF. CDR3 in DNA: TGTGCCAGCAGTAGAACAGTTACCGCCTCCTACGAGCAGTACTTC.

Turning to this clonotype: One end of the junction fails to match germline, which may point to a read error. This chain connects TRBV7-2 to TRBJ1-2, with D hard to call. CDR3 length: 16 residues. Germline loops: CDR1 SGHTA, CDR2 FQGNSA. In nucleotides, the CDR3 is TGTGCCAGCAGCTTAGTCGAACCCCCCTCCGGAGTTGGCCACACCTTC. Translation gives CASSLVEPPSGVGHTF.

Only a few counts were recorded for this clonotype. The V call is TRBV20-1, the J call TRBJ2-1, with D maybe TRBD2 (5 bases). The CDR3 is 15 amino acids. Germline lookup yields CDR1 DFQATT and CDR2 SNEGSKA (reference sequence). V was trimmed by 8 bases and J by 0 bases, leaving 17 bases between them. The CDR3 nucleotides read TGCAGTATTCAACCCGGGGAGCTCTCCTACAATGAGCAGTTCTTC. Translation: CSIQPGELSYNEQFF.

To note about this clonotype: At one of its ends the junction is not consistent with the germline gene, which may arise from a read error. V is TRBV20-1 and J is TRBJ1-5; possibly TRBD1 for D (5 bases). The CDR3 loop spans 14 amino acids. Germline CDR1 DFQATT, CDR2 SNEGSKA (reference sequence). The CDR3 region has the DNA TGCAGCGCTAGTCCAGGGTTGGGCAATCAGCCCCAGCATTTT. Its protein is CSASPGLGNQPQHF.

The chain couples TRBV4-3 to TRBJ2-3, with TRBD2 matching over 7 bases. Germline values: CDR1 LGHNA, CDR2 YSLEER. CDR3 length: 15 residues. J was trimmed by 6 bases and V by 1 base; bases with no gene match: 7. The CDR3 DNA reads as TGCGCCAGCAGCCAAGGTGCGGGAGAGGTTGATACGCAGTATTTT. Amino acids: CASSQGAGEVDTQYF.

This chain links TRBV7-2 with TRBJ1-4; D is perhaps TRBD1 (6 bases). CDR3 length equals 12 residues. Germline V lookup: CDR1 SGHTA, CDR2 FQGNSA. V shed 7 bases and J shed 8 bases, with 11 bases lying between them. For the CDR3, the DNA is TGTGCCAGCATGGACAGTCGGGAAAAACTGTTTTTT. It codes for CASMDSREKLFF.

V gene TRBV29-1 combines with J gene TRBJ1-4; 10 nucleotides line up with TRBD1. CDR1 is SQVTM and CDR2 is ANQGSEA in the germline V gene. The CDR3 runs 16 residues. J lost 3 bases, V lost 3 bases, and 7 bases had no gene match. This CDR3 is CSVDTGQGISNEKLFF. CDR3 coding DNA: TGCAGCGTTGATACGGGACAGGGGATCTCTAATGAAAAACTGTTTTTT.

The rearrangement uses TRBV6-1 and TRBJ2-3; no firm D call. Germline loops: CDR1 MNHNS, CDR2 SASEGT. Trimming shortened V by 1 base and J by 6 bases, and 11 bases separated the two germline ends. The CDR3 has 14 amino acids. CDR3 sequence: CASSEVFLADTQYF. DNA for the CDR3: TGTGCCAGCAGTGAAGTTTTTTTAGCCGATACGCAGTATTTT.

The sample holds many counts of this clonotype. One junction end does not reproduce the germline sequence, and a read error may be involved. The chain carries TRBV5-1 and TRBJ2-3, with TRBD1 as a possible D gene (5 bases). Germline CDR1 and CDR2: SGHRS and YFSETQ. The CDR3 runs to 12 residues. The CDR3 nucleotides are TGTGCCAGCAGCTTAGGGGCAGATACGCAGTATTTT. It encodes CASSLGADTQYF.

The rearrangement joins TRBV7-2 to TRBJ2-1; 10 bases fit TRBD2. V was pared by 0 bases and J by 8 bases, with 4 bases of the junction left unmatched. This CDR3 is 15 amino acids long. Germline V gene sequence: CDR1 SGHTA, CDR2 FQGNSA. CDR3 sequence reads: CASSLAASGSYEQFF. The CDR3 region has the DNA TGTGCCAGCAGCTTAGCTGCTAGCGGGAGCTATGAGCAGTTCTTC.

This clonotype came up a few times. The genes are TRBV3-1 and TRBJ1-1, with 7 nucleotides matching TRBD1. The CDR3 is 14 amino acids. CDR1 is LGHDT and CDR2 is YNNKEL in the germline V gene (reference sequence). V gave up 8 bases and J gave up 1 base; unmatched junction bases: 7. The CDR3 spells CASSPRTGNTEAFF. In DNA form, the CDR3 reads TGTGCCAGCTCACCACGGACAGGGAACACTGAAGCTTTCTTT.

The chain carries TRBV5-5 and TRBJ1-6, with D possibly being TRBD1 (5 bases). V was shortened by 7 bases and J by 0 bases, with 20 bases between the two germline ends. There are 18 residues in the CDR3. CDR1 SGHKS and CDR2 YYEKEE come from the germline V gene (reference sequence). CDR3 coding DNA: TGTGCCAGCGACCCTGGTTGGGGCGGGAGCTCCTATAATTCACCCCTCCACTTT. It codes for CASDPGWGGSSYNSPLHF.

The rearrangement joins TRBV4-2 to TRBJ2-7, with D possibly being TRBD1 or TRBD2 (5 bases each). Trimming shortened V by 1 base and J by 0 bases, and 10 bases separated the two germline ends. The germline V gene has CDR1 LGHNA and CDR2 YNFKEQ. CDR3 length equals 15 residues. The CDR3, as DNA: TGTGCCAGCAGCCAAGGCCTGGGGGACTCCTACGAGCAGTACTTC. This encodes CASSQGLGDSYEQYF.